A selection of T cell receptor beta chains follows, all from one sample in a study of blood T cell repertoires in COVID-19. The repertoire was sequenced with immunoSEQ multiplex PCR; TCRdb's copy has only in-frame clones and lacks some. The sample lists approximately 59,000 clones, approximately 78% occurring once. The specimen was peripheral blood. The receptors here all came from a man aged 55 to 70 with COVID-19, enrolled during active disease. Both conserved end residues are part of each CDR3. A D gene is named only where the DNA matches it firmly. Clone size, where shown, is once, few, many, or a class for clones that have expanded.

>TRBJ2-3|-|-|TRBV4-3
TGCGCCAGCAGCCCTATATACCCAGATACGCAGTATTTT
CASSPIYPDTQYF
>TRBJ2-7|TRBD2|-|TRBV15
TGTGCCACCAGCAGAGATATCCTAGCGGGAGCATACGAGCAGTACTTC
CATSRDILAGAYEQYF
>TRBJ2-3|TRBD2|-|TRBV20-1
TGCAGTGCTAGTCAGGCTAGCGGGGGAGGGGGCACAGATACGCAGTATTTT
CSASQASGGGGTDTQYF
>TRBJ1-1|-|-|TRBV4-1
TGCGCCAGCAGCCAAGATGGGGGCAGGGTCAACACTGAAGCTTTCTTT
CASSQDGGRVNTEAFF
>TRBJ2-4|TRBD2|-|TRBV19
TGTGCCAGTAGTATAGAGGGGACTAGCGGGAGGGTATCCAAAAACATTCAGTACTTC
CASSIEGTSGRVSKNIQYF
>TRBJ1-5|TRBD1|-|TRBV5-1
TGCGCCAGCAGCTCAACAGGGGGCGAGAGGCCCCAGCATTTT
CASSSTGGERPQHF
>TRBJ1-2|TRBD1|-|TRBV18
TGTGCCAGCTCGCCCGCAGGGGGACAGGGGGCCCAACAGTATGGCTACACCTTC
CASSPAGGQGAQQYGYTF
>TRBJ1-3|-|-|TRBV6-2/TRBV6-3
TGTGCCAGCAGTTACCCACGCCGCGGCAGGGATGGAAACACCATATATTTT
CASSYPRRGRDGNTIYF
>TRBJ2-7|TRBD2|few|TRBV10-3
TGTGCCATCAGTGACTACCGAGTGAGCGGGAGCTACGAGCAGTACTTC
CAISDYRVSGSYEQYF
>TRBJ2-5|-|-|TRBV7-7
TGTGCTAGCAGCTTATTCGGTGCGGAGACCCAGTACTTC
CASSLFGAETQYF
>TRBJ1-6|TRBD1|once|TRBV20-1
TGCAGTGCTAGTAAGCCGGGACAGTATAATTCACCCCTCCACTTT
CSASKPGQYNSPLHF
>TRBJ1-5|TRBD1|few|TRBV7-3
TGTGCCAGCAGCTTATACAGGGGTAGCAATCAGCCCCAGCATTTT
CASSLYRGSNQPQHF
>TRBJ1-4|TRBD1|-|TRBV27
TGTGCCAGCAGCCTACTGGGACAGGGAACCGGAAAACTGTTTTTT
CASSLLGQGTGKLFF
>TRBJ2-1|TRBD2|-|TRBV9
TGTGCCAGCAGCGAATCGACTGGGAAAGGTTCCAAGCGGGAGGCCTTAACCTACAATGAGCAGTTCTTC
CASSESTGKGSKREALTYNEQFF
>TRBJ2-7|-|-|TRBV11-2
TGTGCCAGCAGCCCCCCACCGATGAGGTACTCCTACGAGCAGTACTTC
CASSPPPMRYSYEQYF
>TRBJ1-1|-|-|TRBV4-1
TGCGCCAGCAGCCAAGGGCAGGGCGACCTCATGAACACTGAAGCTTTCTTT
CASSQGQGDLMNTEAFF
>TRBJ1-1|-|-|TRBV12-5
TGTGCTAGTGGTTTGACCCCGGTTTCTGAAGCTTTCTTT
CASGLTPVSEAFF
>TRBJ2-2|-|-|TRBV12-2
TGTGCAAGTCGCTCTAGAGCGGGAGTTCGCACCGGGGAGCTGTTTTTT
CASRSRAGVRTGELFF
>TRBJ2-3|TRBD2|-|TRBV6-1
TGTGCCAGCAGTGAAGAAAGCGGGGGGGCCATCACAGATACGCAGTATTTT
CASSEESGGAITDTQYF
>TRBJ2-7|TRBD1|-|TRBV14
TGTGCCAGCAGCCAATCCGGGACAGGGAGCTACGAGCAGTACTTC
CASSQSGTGSYEQYF
>TRBJ1-1|-|-|TRBV6-5
TGTGCCAGCAGAGATGCCGGCGGGGAAGGCACTGAAGCTTTCTTT
CASRDAGGEGTEAFF
>TRBJ1-1|TRBD1|-|TRBV2
TGTGCCAGCAGGAGGACAGGAGAGAACACTGAAGCTTTCTTT
CASRRTGENTEAFF
>TRBJ2-1|TRBD2|-|TRBV10-3
TGTGCCATCGGGACTAGCGGGAGAAATGAGCAGTTCTTC
CAIGTSGRNEQFF
>TRBJ1-1|TRBD1|once|TRBV5-1
TGCGCCAGCAGCACCGGACAGGGGTTCACTGAAGCTTTCTTT
CASSTGQGFTEAFF
>TRBJ2-7|-|-|TRBV9
TGTGCCAGCAGCGTATCGGGGCTAGCGCGATTAGGGGACGAGCAGTACTTC
CASSVSGLARLGDEQYF
>TRBJ2-1|-|-|TRBV11-3
TGTGCCAGCAGCTTAGTGGGGGGGCTCAATGAGCAGTTCTTC
CASSLVGGLNEQFF
>TRBJ1-1|-|-|TRBV11-3
TGTGCCAGCAGCTCAAACGGTGAAGCTTTCTTT
CASSSNGEAFF
>TRBJ1-2|-|-|TRBV2
TGTGCCAGCAGTGACGACCGAGGGGGCTACACCTTC
CASSDDRGGYTF
>TRBJ2-7|TRBD2|-|TRBV30
TGTGCCTGGAGTCTTAGCGGGCCCTACGAGCAGTACTTC
CAWSLSGPYEQYF
>TRBJ1-2|-|-|TRBV4-1
TGCGCCAGCAGCCCTAGCGTGTGGGATGGCTACACCTTC
CASSPSVWDGYTF
>TRBJ1-2|-|few|TRBV6-5
TGTGCCAGCGGGGCAGGGGTCCGCTATGGCTACACCTTC
CASGAGVRYGYTF
>TRBJ1-5|-|-|TRBV5-6
TGTGCCAGCAGCTTGCGGAAGGCCCCGGGGAGCAATCAGCCCCAGCATTTT
CASSLRKAPGSNQPQHF
>TRBJ2-3|-|-|TRBV14
TGTGCCAGCAACTTTGGACAGTCAGATACGCAGTATTTT
CASNFGQSDTQYF
>TRBJ2-7|-|once|TRBV5-8
TGTGCCAGCAGCCCGGGTGTAGGGGGCGGGAATTCCTACGAGCAGTACTTC
CASSPGVGGGNSYEQYF
>TRBJ2-1|TRBD1|-|TRBV6-2/TRBV6-3
TGTGCCAGCAGTGCCGGGACAGGGGGCTTCTTC
CASSAGTGGFF
>TRBJ2-1|TRBD2|-|TRBV7-3
TGTGCCAGCAGCTTAACGGCTAGCGGAGAGAATGAGCAGTTCTTC
CASSLTASGENEQFF
>TRBJ1-5|TRBD1|-|TRBV25-1
TGTGCCAGCAGTGAAAACACGGGACAGGGGGCGGGCCAGCCCCAGCATTTT
CASSENTGQGAGQPQHF
>TRBJ1-2|TRBD1|-|TRBV19
TGTGCCAGTACTCTTACAGGGGCTAACTATGGCTACACCTTC
CASTLTGANYGYTF
>TRBJ1-2|-|-|TRBV7-9
TGTGCCAGCAGTACCCGGGGATGGGGCTACACCTTC
CASSTRGWGYTF
>TRBJ2-7|-|-|TRBV30
TGTGCCTGGAGTGTAGGTAGGGGGGGGCCCTACGAGCAGTACTTC
CAWSVGRGGPYEQYF
>TRBJ2-7|TRBD1|-|TRBV5-1
TGCGCCAGCAGCTTATCCGGACAGGGGAGGTCAGACGAGCAGTACTTC
CASSLSGQGRSDEQYF
>TRBJ2-7|TRBD2|-|TRBV7-8
TGTGCCAGCAGCCCAACGACTGAAGCGGGAGGCTCCTACGAGCAGTACTTC
CASSPTTEAGGSYEQYF
>TRBJ2-7|TRBD1|-|TRBV3-1/TRBV3-2
TGTGCCAGCAGCCCACTCGGACAGGGGATCCACGAGCAGTACTTC
CASSPLGQGIHEQYF
>TRBJ1-1|TRBD1|-|TRBV9
TGTGCCAGCAGCCCACAGGGGGCGAACACTGAAGCTTTCTTT
CASSPQGANTEAFF
>TRBJ1-3|-|-|TRBV9
TGTGCCAGCAGCGTACAGGGTTCTGGAAACACCATATATTTT
CASSVQGSGNTIYF
>TRBJ1-4|-|few|TRBV6-6
TGTGCCGCTGGGGACTCCTATGAAAAACTGTTTTTT
CAAGDSYEKLFF
>TRBJ2-3|-|-|TRBV6-4
TGTGCCAGCAGTCGGAGAGAGAGCGGTACGCAGTATTTT
CASSRRESGTQYF
>TRBJ1-2|TRBD1|-|TRBV9
TGTGCCAGCAGCGCCGGGACAGGGGAATATGGCTACACCTTC
CASSAGTGEYGYTF
>TRBJ1-4|-|-|TRBV29-1
TGCAGCGTTGAGGCGGGCCCGGCTGAAAAACTGTTTTTT
CSVEAGPAEKLFF
>TRBJ2-3|TRBD1|-|TRBV5-1
TGCGCCAGCAGCCCCGGGACAGACACAGATACGCAGTATTTT
CASSPGTDTDTQYF
>TRBJ1-3|TRBD1|few|TRBV5-5
TGTGCCAGCAGCGCCGGACAGGGCGCTTCTGGAAACACCATATATTTT
CASSAGQGASGNTIYF
>TRBJ2-7|TRBD2|-|TRBV7-3
TGTGCCAGCGGACTAGCGGCTTCTACGAGGCAGTACTTC
CASGLAASTRQYF
>TRBJ2-5|-|-|TRBV4-2
TGTGCCAGCAGCCAAGCGGGGGGCCCTCTCGAGACCCAGTACTTC
CASSQAGGPLETQYF
>TRBJ1-4|-|-|TRBV5-1
TGCGCCAGCAGCTTGCAAGGGGGATGGAATGAAAAACTGTTTTTT
CASSLQGGWNEKLFF
>TRBJ1-6|-|-|TRBV2
TGTGCCAGCAGAGCGACGGTGGGGGGTTCACCCCTCCACTTT
CASRATVGGSPLHF
>TRBJ1-5|-|once|TRBV5-6
TGTGCCAGCAGCTTGGCTGTACAGGGTTATCAGCCCCAGCATTTT
CASSLAVQGYQPQHF